This TCR beta chain was captured by sequencing in a study of T cell repertoires in cytomegalovirus infection. Deletions cut 1 base from V and 8 bases from J, with 12 bases between. Germline V gene sequence: CDR1 SGHRS, CDR2 YFSETQ. This CDR3 region has 14 residues. Points from the study as a whole: The ex vivo response was dominated by HLA-C-restricted CMV-specific TCR beta clonotypes. Cumulative public TCR beta family frequency identified CMV carriers with the relevant HLA.

TCRdb processed the reads anew with MiXCR; each CDR3 protein has one entry. In the table there are 300,000 to 400,000 distinct CDR3 sequences, approximately 32% of which are singletons. Notes on this clonotype: Its cognate antigen is unknown.

The sequence came from a human donor in good health (CMV status not recorded). Some clones in this sample may be carry-over from other donors' samples. This chain links TRBV5-1 with TRBJ1-4, with D unclear. The sample in question was cultured PBMCs, obtained from culture after CMV antigen stimulation. This CDR3 reads CASSLLGIREKLFF. For the CDR3, the DNA is TGCGCCAGCAGCTTGCTCGGGATTAGGGAAAAACTGTTTTTT.